A single sample is the source of the 26 T cell receptor beta chains below, sequenced in a study of T-cell memory formation after mild COVID-19. A single record per CDR3 protein comes from TCRdb applying MiXCR to the 5' RACE reads. The sample lists about 350,000 distinct CDR3 sequences; around 30% were seen once. Sequenced sample: PBMCs or a T cell subset sorted from them (not recorded which). The receptors come from an adult woman who had mild COVID-19 (a few samples of this study predate the infection). Cell type and time point are not known.

The V gene is TRBV20-1, the J gene TRBJ1-5, with D unclear. The V gene lost 6 bases and the J gene lost 4 bases, with 16 bases spanning the gap. CDR1 and CDR2 (germline): DFQATT, SNEGSKA (reference sequence). The CDR3 loop spans 14 amino acids. DNA of the CDR3: TGCAGTGCCCCGGCCCAGGCCGATAATCAGCCCCAGCATTTT. This gives the protein CSAPAQADNQPQHF.

The rearrangement uses TRBV18 and TRBJ1-1, with TRBD1 as a possible D gene (6 bases). V gave up 2 bases and J gave up 6 bases, with 10 bases separating them. CDR1 is KGHSH and CDR2 is LQKENI in the germline V gene. The CDR3 has 13 residues. The CDR3 region is CASSPGGRAEAFF. DNA for the CDR3: TGTGCCAGCTCACCAGGGGGCAGGGCTGAAGCTTTCTTT.

This clonotype has just a few counts. V and J are TRBV12-3 or TRBV12-4 and TRBJ2-5; TRBD2 matches at 12 bases. Germline trimming cut 4 bases from V and 1 base from J; bases unmatched to any gene: 10. CDR3 length: 18 amino acids. CDR3 DNA: TGTGCCAGCAGTTCCCCTTGGACTAGCGGGGTGCTCCAAGAGACCCAGTACTTC. As protein: CASSSPWTSGVLQETQYF.

This clonotype was observed a few times. This sequence joins TRBV2 and TRBJ2-5; 7 nucleotides match TRBD1. In germline, CDR1 is SNHLY, CDR2 FYNNEI. V lost 7 bases and J lost 5; bases outside the gene matches: 7. This CDR3 region has 13 residues. The CDR3 reads CASKTGRIETQYF. The DNA for the CDR3 is TGTGCCAGCAAGACAGGGAGAATCGAGACCCAGTACTTC.

V gene TRBV4-2 combines with J gene TRBJ2-3, with D hard to call. Germline-derived CDR1 and CDR2 are LGHNA and YNFKEQ. The CDR3 consists of 15 residues. V was clipped by 0 bases and J by 2 bases, with 9 bases between them. The CDR3 reads CASSQESRATDTQYF. For the CDR3, the DNA is TGTGCCAGCAGCCAAGAAAGCCGGGCCACAGATACGCAGTATTTT.

This clonotype was seen only a few times. J is TRBJ2-3 and V is TRBV7-8; 10 bases line up with TRBD2. From germline, CDR1 is SGHVS and CDR2 FQNEAQ. The CDR3 runs to 17 residues. The V segment lost 4 bases and the J segment 2 bases; nucleotides outside the gene matches: 9. The CDR3 bases are TGTGCCAGCAGCTCGTTGAGCGGGGGGGAAAACACAGATACGCAGTATTTT. As protein: CASSSLSGGENTDTQYF. The entire variable domain, with the rest obtained from reference TRBV7-8 and TRBJ2-3, is as follows: GAGVSQSPRYKVAKRGQDVALRCDPISGHVSLFWYQQALGQGPEFLTYFQNEAQLDKSGLPSDRFFAERPEGSVSTLKIQRTQQEDSAVYLCASSSLSGGENTDTQYFGPGTRLTVL.

V and J are TRBV20-1 and TRBJ2-2, with TRBD1 matching 10 bases. Germline lookup yields CDR1 DFQATT and CDR2 SNEGSKA (reference sequence). Trimming removed 2 bases from V and 4 bases from J; junction bases left unmatched: 1. The CDR3 is made up of 14 amino acids. Here the CDR3 reads CSARRDRGTGELFF. The CDR3 nucleotides are TGCAGTGCTAGAAGGGACAGGGGCACCGGGGAGCTGTTTTTT.

There are a few counts of this clonotype. The rearrangement links TRBV4-3 to TRBJ2-3; 11 positions match TRBD1. Germline V lookup: CDR1 LGHNA, CDR2 YSLEER. V was pared by 2 bases and J by 5 bases, with 6 bases of the junction left unmatched. The CDR3 loop spans 16 amino acids. This CDR3 is CASSQMRDRGKDTQYF. CDR3 DNA sequence: TGCGCCAGCAGCCAAATGAGGGACAGGGGGAAAGATACGCAGTATTTT.

This clonotype counts as medium-sized (0.01 to 0.1%). DNA of the CDR3: TGCGCCAGCAGCCATATAGCGGGAGATGGGAATGAGCAGTTCTTC. Translating it yields CASSHIAGDGNEQFF. The chain couples TRBV4-1 to TRBJ2-1, with 9 bases aligning to TRBD2. CDR3 size: 15 residues. V was clipped by 3 bases and J by 7 bases; unmatched bases: 7. Germline loops: CDR1 MGHRA, CDR2 YSYEKL.

The J gene is TRBJ2-3, the V gene TRBV3-1; D uncertain. The germline V gene encodes CDR1 LGHDT and CDR2 YNNKEL (reference sequence). V dropped 5 bases and J dropped 11 bases, with 11 bases sitting between them. CDR3 length equals 11 residues. In DNA form, the CDR3 reads TGTGCCAGCAGCAAAGCCCTGGAGCAGTATTTT. This gives the protein CASSKALEQYF.

This sequence joins TRBV4-3 and TRBJ1-1; perhaps TRBD1 as D (6 bases). This CDR3 is 16 amino acids long. The germline V gene encodes CDR1 LGHNA and CDR2 YSLEER. With 1 base removed from V and 1 base from J, the gap between germline ends came to 13 bases. In DNA, the CDR3 is TGCGCCAGCAGCCAAGTCCGCGGGACAACGAACACTGAAGCTTTCTTT. This encodes CASSQVRGTTNTEAFF.

This clonotype was detected many times. The gene calls are TRBV15 and TRBJ2-2; 10 nucleotides align to TRBD2. This CDR3 spans 19 amino acids. Germline values: CDR1 LNHNV, CDR2 YYDKDF (reference sequence). The V and J ends lost 2 bases and 8 bases, in that order; junction bases with no gene match: 17. CDR3 DNA: TGTGCCACCAGCAGACCTATGGCTAGCGGGAGTGGTAAAGCGGGGGAGCTGTTTTTT. It specifies CATSRPMASGSGKAGELFF.

The genes are TRBV7-6 and TRBJ1-1, with D perhaps TRBD1 (6 bases). V was cut by 4 bases and J by 1 base, with 13 bases left in between. Germline lookup yields CDR1 SGHVS and CDR2 FNYEAQ. The CDR3 sequence is 15 residues long. The CDR3 reads CASSSTPDRNTEAFF. The DNA of the CDR3 is TGTGCCAGCAGCTCTACCCCGGACAGGAACACTGAAGCTTTCTTT.

The chain has TRBV10-3 and TRBJ2-6; no definite D call. V shed 0 bases and J shed 4 bases, with 7 bases lying between them. Per germline, CDR1 ENHRY and CDR2 SYGVKD. This CDR3 contains 15 residues. CDR3 sequence: CAISESGLGANVLTF. The DNA of the CDR3 is TGTGCCATCAGTGAGTCAGGCCTGGGGGCCAACGTCCTGACTTTC.

The J gene is TRBJ2-3, the V gene TRBV24-1; D is possibly TRBD2 (7 bases). Germline V gives CDR1 KGHDR, CDR2 SFDVKD. The germline V and J ends were trimmed by 2 bases and 2 bases, with 10 bases remaining between them. There are 15 residues in the CDR3. CDR3 amino acids: CATSDSGGLTDTQYF. DNA of the CDR3: TGTGCCACCAGTGATTCGGGGGGCCTCACAGATACGCAGTATTTT.

This clonotype has a count of ten or more. The chain couples TRBV5-1 to TRBJ1-2, with TRBD1 matching 8 bases. V shed 4 bases, J shed 4 bases, and the junction held 6 bases outside the gene matches. Germline CDR1 reads SGHRS; CDR2 reads YFSETQ. This CDR3 contains 14 residues. The CDR3 DNA follows: TGCGCCAGCAGCAGAGAGGGACAGGTCTATGGCTACACCTTC. This translates into CASSREGQVYGYTF. Full variable domain (outside the CDR3, taken from reference TRBV5-1 and TRBJ1-2): KAGVTQTPRYLIKTRGQQVTLSCSPISGHRSVSWYQQTPGQGLQFLFEYFSETQRNKGNFPGRFSGRQFSNSRSEMNVSTLELGDSALYLCASSREGQVYGYTFGSGTRLTVV.

This clonotype turned up a few times. The chain uses TRBV5-5 and TRBJ1-1; the D is unclear. Deletions cut 1 base from V and 1 base from J, with 8 bases between. This CDR3 region has 14 residues. CDR1 is SGHKS, CDR2 YYEKEE, per germline (reference sequence). This CDR3 is CASSLLVENTEAFF. The CDR3 DNA reads as TGTGCCAGCAGCTTGTTGGTAGAGAACACTGAAGCTTTCTTT.

This clonotype was seen a few times. The chain carries TRBV21-1 and TRBJ2-7; TRBD2 is taken as the D call from the table, unchecked against the DNA. TRBV21-1 is given as a pseudogene. CDR3 length equals 18 residues. The CDR3 sequence is CASSKERGKRGTSYEQYF. The CDR3 nucleotides read TGTGCCAGCAGCAAAGAACGGGGAAAGCGGGGTACTTCCTACGAGCAGTACTTC.

The chain joins TRBV6-5 to TRBJ1-3, with unresolved D. The CDR3 loop spans 14 amino acids. Trimming pared 5 bases from V and 2 bases from J, leaving 10 bases between. CDR1 is MNHEY, CDR2 SVGAGI, per germline. CDR3 sequence reads: CASSLQFTGNTIYF. CDR3 bases: TGTGCCAGCAGTCTACAATTTACTGGAAACACCATATATTTT.

V usage is TRBV4-1 and J usage is TRBJ1-6; D remains ambiguous. Trimming cost V 1 base and J 4 bases, with 11 bases left between them. The CDR3 sequence is 16 residues long. Germline-derived CDR1 and CDR2 are MGHRA and YSYEKL. The CDR3 region has the DNA TGCGCCAGCAGCCAAGGTGCAGAGCAATATAATTCACCCCTCCACTTT. Translating gives CASSQGAEQYNSPLHF.

This clonotype was found a few times. The chain's CDR3 is CASSGEEGEDNEQFF. CDR3 DNA sequence: TGTGCCAGCAGTGGGGAGGAGGGCGAGGACAATGAGCAGTTCTTC. The chain links TRBV25-1 to TRBJ2-1, with a possible D match to TRBD2 (6 bases). The CDR3 is 15 residues long. V gave up 4 bases and J gave up 5 bases, with 15 bases separating them. Germline V gene sequence: CDR1 MGHDK, CDR2 SYGVNS.

V and J are TRBV18 and TRBJ2-7, with TRBD2 as a possible D gene (6 bases). Germline CDR1 and CDR2: KGHSH and LQKENI. Trimming left V 0 bases short and J 1 base short, with 16 bases between. The CDR3 is 17 residues long. The CDR3 is CASSPPEGGVPSYEQYF. The DNA for the CDR3 is TGTGCCAGCTCACCACCGGAAGGAGGGGTCCCTTCCTACGAGCAGTACTTC.

The rearrangement joins TRBV27 to TRBJ2-3, with D unclear. With 4 bases removed from V and 0 bases from J, the gap between germline ends came to 20 bases. The CDR3 sequence is 18 residues long. In germline, CDR1 is MNHEY, CDR2 SMNVEV (reference sequence). In nucleotides, the CDR3 is TGTGCCAGCAGTTCTTTGGGTTTGGGCGCATCTAGCACAGATACGCAGTATTTT. This gives the protein CASSSLGLGASSTDTQYF.

The chain joins TRBV7-9 to TRBJ1-1; D gene unclear. The CDR3 is made up of 15 amino acids. Trimming took off 1 base at V and 5 bases at J, with 14 bases between the two ends. The V gene's germline CDR1 is SEHNR and CDR2 FQNEAQ (reference sequence). The CDR3 DNA follows: TGTGCCAGCAGCTTAGATTGGGCAGTGAGAACTGAAGCTTTCTTT. It yields the protein CASSLDWAVRTEAFF.

This clonotype was counted a single time. V is TRBV5-4 and J is TRBJ1-2, with D possibly matching TRBD1 (6 bases). Germline CDR1 reads SGHNT; CDR2 reads YYREEE (reference sequence). CDR3 length: 16 residues. Trimming cost V 3 bases and J 3 bases, with 18 bases left between them. CDR3 protein: CASSSEGGRAYYGYTF. For the CDR3, the DNA is TGTGCCAGCAGCTCAGAGGGGGGAAGGGCATACTATGGCTACACCTTC.

The genes are TRBV7-2 and TRBJ2-7; 12 positions match TRBD2. This CDR3 region has 15 residues. V was pared by 5 bases and J by 2 bases, with 4 bases of the junction left unmatched. Germline V gene lookup returns CDR1 SGHTA and CDR2 FQGNSA. The CDR3 here is CASSASSGRAYEQYF. DNA of the CDR3: TGTGCCAGCAGCGCATCTAGCGGGAGGGCCTACGAGCAGTACTTC.